Listed below are T cell receptor beta chains from one sample, sequenced in a study of cytomegalovirus exposure and HLA in healthy donors. Only in-frame clones appear in the TCRdb table, and some are missing; sequencing was by immunoSEQ multiplex PCR. The repertoire holds approximately 140,000 clones, with roughly 80% as singletons. Sequenced: PBMCs. These receptor sequences come from a middle-aged man in good health and CMV-seronegative. Each CDR3 is given with its conserved first and last residue. A D gene is named only where the DNA matches it firmly. Not every row has a clone size; where given, it reads once, few, many or a size class.

D | size | J | V | CDR3 | DNA
TRBD1 | . | TRBJ1-2 | TRBV27 | CASSGQGRISSIGYTF | TGTGCCAGCAGCGGACAGGGTCGGATTTCTAGCATCGGCTACACCTTC
TRBD1 | . | TRBJ2-6 | TRBV29-1 | CSVLRTGGPSSGANVLTF | TGCAGCGTCCTTCGGACAGGGGGGCCTTCCTCTGGGGCCAACGTCCTGACTTTC
. | . | TRBJ1-2 | TRBV4-1 | CASSQVRGAEYGYTF | TGCGCCAGCAGCCAAGTTCGGGGGGCGGAATATGGCTACACCTTC
TRBD1 | few | TRBJ2-7 | TRBV29-1 | CSVVERGQGHLFSYEQYF | TGCAGCGTTGTCGAGCGGGGACAGGGCCACCTTTTTTCGTATGAGCAGTACTTC
TRBD1 | . | TRBJ1-3 | TRBV6-7 | CASSLPNQTGGRGNTIYF | TGTGCCAGCAGTTTGCCCAACCAGACAGGGGGAAGGGGAAACACCATATATTTT
. | . | TRBJ2-7 | TRBV4-3 | CASSQDRGLNSYEQYF | TGCGCCAGCAGCCAAGATCGAGGCCTAAACTCCTACGAGCAGTACTTC
TRBD1 | . | TRBJ2-5 | TRBV7-9 | CASSYVSGGGETQYF | TGTGCCAGCAGCTACGTTTCAGGGGGCGGCGAGACCCAGTACTTC
. | few | TRBJ1-2 | TRBV7-3 | CASSAGPMNYGYTF | TGTGCCAGCAGCGCGGGACCGATGAACTATGGCTACACCTTC
. | . | TRBJ1-5 | TRBV7-9 | CASSLQGSNQPQHF | TGTGCCAGCAGCTTACAGGGGAGCAATCAGCCCCAGCATTTT
TRBD1 | . | TRBJ1-6 | TRBV18 | CASSPGTGRSPLHF | TGTGCCAGCTCACCAGGGACAGGCCGCTCACCCCTCCACTTT
. | . | TRBJ1-1 | TRBV11-2 | CASSPGHLNEAFF | TGTGCCAGCAGCCCAGGACACCTAAATGAAGCTTTCTTT
. | . | TRBJ1-5 | TRBV9 | CASSVDGGYNQPQHF | TGTGCCAGCAGCGTAGATGGAGGGTACAATCAGCCCCAGCATTTT
. | . | TRBJ1-6 | TRBV4-1 | CASSQDGRELSSYNSPLHF | TGCGCCAGCAGCCAAGATGGGAGGGAACTCAGCTCCTATAATTCACCCCTCCACTTT
TRBD1 | once | TRBJ1-1 | TRBV7-9 | CASSLFNTGGEDTEAFF | TGTGCCAGCAGCTTATTCAATACAGGGGGCGAGGACACTGAAGCTTTCTTT
TRBD1 | . | TRBJ1-1 | TRBV6-1 | CASRSLTGGEAFF | TGTGCCAGCAGAAGCCTTACAGGGGGTGAAGCTTTCTTT
. | . | TRBJ1-4 | TRBV5-4 | CASSPTPVSGLNEKLFF | TGTGCCAGCAGCCCGACCCCAGTGAGTGGGCTTAATGAAAAACTGTTTTTT